This T cell receptor (beta chain) comes out of a study of cytomegalovirus exposure and HLA in healthy donors. Study outcomes and limitations: Accounts indicate the classifier identified cytomegalovirus status with strong specificity and sensitivity. The tendency of first-cohort TCR clusters to co-occur in the 90 to 150 validation repertoires was the finding of a later analysis.

Germline V gene sequence: CDR1 SGHTA, CDR2 FQGNSA. The CDR3 runs 13 residues. Trimming stripped 1 base from V and 5 bases from J, with 6 bases between. As to this clone: No antigen is known for it.

Data came from immunoSEQ multiplex PCR; TCRdb stores just in-frame clones and leaves some out. The sample holds around 150,000 clones, approximately 84% seen once. The sample was PBMCs. The sequence was obtained from a man aged 30 to 45 in good health and CMV-seropositive. The chain joins TRBV7-2 to TRBJ2-1; D is unclear. This CDR3 is CASSLVEDNEQFF. CDR3 nucleotides: TGTGCCAGCAGCTTAGTAGAGGACAATGAGCAGTTCTTC.